The next 3 T cell receptor beta chains were all read from a single sample in a study of radiation and T cells in renal cell carcinoma. Method: immunoSEQ multiplex PCR; TCRdb's copy keeps in-frame clones and lacks some. This sample yields about 18,000 clones, of which about 54% are seen a single time; 10% to 15% belongs to the top ten. Treatment specified: 15 Gy SBRT to primary tumor, nephrectomy 4 weeks later. Sequencing used tumor tissue, obtained from a patient whose treatment included radiotherapy and nephrectomy. Source of these receptors: a man aged 45-65 years with renal cell carcinoma.

V usage is TRBV11-2 and J usage is TRBJ1-5, with D unclear. The germline V and J ends were trimmed by 5 bases and 5 bases, with 10 bases remaining between them. Germline CDR1 reads SGHAT; CDR2 reads FQNNGV. The CDR3 totals 13 residues. The CDR3: CASSRTFDQPQHF. The CDR3 nucleotides are TGTGCCAGCAGCCGTACCTTTGATCAGCCCCAGCATTTT.

The genes are TRBV30 and TRBJ2-5, with D perhaps matching TRBD2 (6 bases). Trimming took off 8 bases at V and 5 bases at J, with 15 bases between the two ends. Germline loops: CDR1 GTSNPN, CDR2 SVGIG (reference sequence). The CDR3 is 12 amino acids. The CDR3 spells CAQMGGSETQYF. In nucleotides, the CDR3 is TGTGCCCAAATGGGGGGTTCGGAGACCCAGTACTTC.

This chain connects TRBV5-1 to TRBJ2-1; 7 positions match TRBD2. Unmatched junction bases numbered 17, after V lost 3 bases and J lost 5 bases. CDR1 and CDR2 from the germline V gene are SGHRS and YFSETQ. This CDR3 has 18 amino acids. DNA for the CDR3: TGCGCCAGCAGCTCGTACGCAAATGACGGGAGGACCCACAATGAGCAGTTCTTC. Translating gives CASSSYANDGRTHNEQFF. Full variable domain (remainder filled in from reference TRBV5-1 and TRBJ2-1): KAGVTQTPRYLIKTRGQQVTLSCSPISGHRSVSWYQQTPGQGLQFLFEYFSETQRNKGNFPGRFSGRQFSNSRSEMNVSTLELGDSALYLCASSSYANDGRTHNEQFFGPGTRLTVL.